Here is one T cell receptor (beta chain) with its context. What antigen it recognizes has not been identified. No base-level quality is on record; no much larger clone is a single base apart. V ends up 2 bases short and J 6 bases short, with an unmatched junction base count of 6. The CDR3 contains 15 residues, cysteine and phenylalanine counted. Just the 45-base CDR3 DNA is kept, in frame starting at base 1. Via the germline V gene, CDR1 is MNHEY and CDR2 SVGAGI. The data originate from a study of blood T cell repertoires in COVID-19 (dated by TCRdb to the early 2020s). Broadly, across the study: Samples covering the acute and convalescent phases of COVID-19 were provided by collaborators in the United States, Italy and Spain. The prospective study material was composed of cDNA or gDNA derived from T cells, B-cell-depleted T cells, or PBMCs. Subjects who had been exposed to COVID-19, were actively infected with it, or had recovered from it provided the deeply sampled blood TCRbeta repertoires that made up the dataset. The repertoires were released in a freely available public database intended as a resource for research on the immune response to SARS-CoV-2. The samples were drawn from the first 160 participants of the ongoing ImmuneRACE study and from 1,254 subjects provided by 6 global collaborators. The sample metadata nearly always contained a de-identified subject ID, COVID-19 status, age in years and sex. Where available, HLA class I and class II types were taken from metadata supplied by the sample provider and were not determined by assay-based typing.

Collaborating institutions collected whole blood in K2EDTA tubes following their own protocols. For TCRbeta analysis, collaborator samples were shipped as frozen whole blood, as isolated PBMCs, or as DNA extracted from either sample type. The study at large found these results: The amount of clinical and demographic metadata varied by source and participant and was provided uncurated.

The immunoSEQ Assay, a bias-controlled multiplex PCR, was used to amplify TCRbeta CDR3 regions from genomic DNA. Per the source publication's procedure: The number of nucleated cells in each sample was estimated from the amplification of reference gene primers within the assay. Sequence reads were collapsed and filtered to measure the absolute abundance of every unique TCRbeta CDR3 rearrangement. For each sample, productive Simpson clonality was calculated as the square root of Simpson's diversity index over productive rearrangements. TCRdb mirrors the immuneACCESS table, restricted to in-frame sequences. Some clones are absent from its copies; in checked studies, under half trace to an unresolved V gene, and the reason for the others is unknown. V and J calls and clone size follow that table, whereas D and trimming were derived from the DNA. The sample contains around 230,000 clones, about 80% of them found a single time. The ten biggest clones cover about 2.5% of the sample.

The chain was built from TRBV6-5 and TRBJ1-2, with 10 bases aligning to TRBD1. The sequence was obtained from a woman aged 40-49 years with active or convalescent COVID-19. Material: peripheral blood. This receptor has the CDR3 CASSYMTGGHNGYTF. The bases read TGTGCCAGCAGTTACATGACAGGGGGCCACAATGGCTACACCTTC.